This T cell receptor beta chain was obtained from a study of vaccination and CD4 T cells after COVID-19. Treatment here: 10-day PBMC culture with coronavirus spike peptide pools or control peptides (ViraFEST assay). Oncomine TCR Beta short-read sequencing was applied to DNA from cultured CD4+ T cells. TCRdb fed the PCR reads into MiXCR, producing one record per CDR3 protein. The top ten clones hold 11% of a sample with some 16,000 distinct CDR3 sequences, over 50% of them seen once. About this clonotype itself: Its antigen is currently unknown.

The sequenced sample consisted of CD4+ T cells from blood, cultured in vitro. This TCR derives from a human donor who had recovered from COVID-19.

Here the CDR3 DNA reads TGTGCCAGCAGCCAAGCCCTAGCGGGTACGCAGTATTTT. Protein sequence: CASSQALAGTQYF. The chain combines TRBV4-2 with TRBJ2-3, with 8 positions matching TRBD2. J was trimmed by 8 bases and V by 1 base; bases with no gene match: 2. The CDR3 covers 13 residues. Germline assignment: CDR1 LGHNA and CDR2 YNFKEQ.